Shown below are 6 T cell receptor beta chains from a single sample sequenced in a study of OX40 agonist ivuxolimab in advanced cancers. Profiling relied on immunoSEQ multiplex PCR, and the TCRdb table lists in-frame clones only, not all of them. The sample lists roughly 140,000 clones; 94% were seen once. The specimen was CD4+ or CD8+ T cells sorted from blood, collected in a trial of the OX40 agonist ivuxolimab. Source of these receptors: an adult with an advanced solid tumor such as melanoma, head and neck, liver or kidney cancer.

The chain uses TRBV6-6 and TRBJ1-5, with D perhaps TRBD1 (5 bases). There are 14 residues in the CDR3. Germline CDR1 and CDR2: MNHNY and SVGAGI (reference sequence). V was cut by 4 bases and J by 2 bases, with 9 bases left in between. In nucleotides, the CDR3 is TGTGCCAGCAGTTCCAGGGAAGGCAATCAGCCCCAGCATTTT. Translated, it gives CASSSREGNQPQHF.

The chain is built from TRBV5-1 and TRBJ1-5; D unresolved. The CDR3 consists of 14 residues. Germline assignment: CDR1 SGHRS and CDR2 YFSETQ. V gave up 4 bases and J gave up 2 bases, with 10 bases separating them. In DNA form, the CDR3 reads TGCGCCAGCAGCCCGGACCCGGGCAATCAGCCCCAGCATTTT. Translated: CASSPDPGNQPQHF. Complete variable domain (other parts from reference TRBV5-1 and TRBJ1-5): KAGVTQTPRYLIKTRGQQVTLSCSPISGHRSVSWYQQTPGQGLQFLFEYFSETQRNKGNFPGRFSGRQFSNSRSEMNVSTLELGDSALYLCASSPDPGNQPQHFGDGTRLSIL.

The chain employs TRBV2 and TRBJ1-1; D gene uncertain. Trimming took 5 bases from V and 4 from J, leaving 5 bases between them. CDR3 length: 11 amino acids. Germline V gene lookup returns CDR1 SNHLY and CDR2 FYNNEI. The CDR3 spells CASSMGTEAFF. The CDR3 DNA reads TGTGCCAGCAGTATGGGCACTGAAGCTTTCTTT.

This sequence joins TRBV5-8 and TRBJ2-1; 9 nucleotides align to TRBD2. Germline CDR1 and CDR2: SGHTS and YDEGEE. V lost 0 bases and J lost 7; bases outside the gene matches: 8. The CDR3 runs to 16 residues. DNA of the CDR3: TGTGCCAGCAGCTTGGTATTGATAGCGGGAGAGAATGAGCAGTTCTTC. Protein: CASSLVLIAGENEQFF.

The V call is TRBV7-9, the J call TRBJ1-6, with 7 positions matching TRBD1. Germline CDR1 is SEHNR and CDR2 is FQNEAQ (reference sequence). Trimming cost V 0 bases and J 7 bases; bases outside gene matches: 3. This CDR3 is 15 amino acids long. In DNA, the CDR3 is TGTGCCAGCAGCTTAGCCCAACAGGGGAATTCACCCCTCCACTTT. This sequence encodes CASSLAQQGNSPLHF.

This chain connects TRBV11-2 to TRBJ2-7; 7 bases are a match to TRBD1. CDR1 SGHAT and CDR2 FQNNGV come from the germline V gene. This CDR3 comprises 14 residues. V lost 5 bases to trimming and J lost 3 bases; unmatched junction nucleotides: 7. The DNA of the CDR3 is TGTGCCAGCAGCATGGGACAGCAACTCTACGAGCAGTACTTC. Translation gives CASSMGQQLYEQYF.